One and the same sample provided the 12 T cell receptor beta chains below, sequenced in a study of cytomegalovirus exposure and HLA in healthy donors. The study ran its PCR with 60 Vbeta and 13 Jbeta primers. Profiling relied on immunoSEQ multiplex PCR, and the TCRdb table lists in-frame clones only, not all of them. The repertoire holds 220,000 or so clones, with more than 65% as singletons. The material sequenced was PBMCs. These receptors were taken from a young woman in good health and CMV-seronegative.

J is TRBJ1-2 and V is TRBV5-1; D is undetermined. The CDR3 covers 15 residues. V shed 0 bases and J shed 3 bases, with 12 bases lying between them. Germline V gene data show CDR1 as SGHRS and CDR2 as YFSETQ. The CDR3 nucleotides read TGCGCCAGCAGCTTGGGCACCAGCGTATACTATGGCTACACCTTC. Translated, it gives CASSLGTSVYYGYTF.

V is TRBV29-1 and J is TRBJ1-3, with 7 bases aligning to TRBD1. The germline gives CDR1 SQVTM, CDR2 ANQGSEA. This CDR3 contains 13 residues. After removal of 6 bases from V and 2 bases from J, the junction contained 4 bases not matched to a gene. DNA of the CDR3: TGCAGCGTATTAGACAGGGCTGGAAACACCATATATTTT. Residues: CSVLDRAGNTIYF.

This clone has only one observation. The chain employs TRBV29-1 and TRBJ2-1; perhaps TRBD2 as D (6 bases). Between the trimmed V and J ends, which lost 4 bases and 8 bases, there was a span of 15 bases. The CDR3 extends over 13 amino acids. Germline V gives CDR1 SQVTM, CDR2 ANQGSEA. CDR3 DNA sequence: TGCAGCGTTGCGTGGAGGGGCCCTTATGAGCAGTTCTTC. It encodes CSVAWRGPYEQFF.

CDR3 nucleotides: TGTGCCAGCAGTGAAAATGGTACTCCGGGGGGCTACACCTTC. This codes for CASSENGTPGGYTF. The chain couples TRBV2 to TRBJ1-2; D is unclear. The CDR3 is made up of 14 amino acids. V was clipped by 2 bases and J by 8 bases, with 15 bases between them. CDR1 SNHLY and CDR2 FYNNEI come from the germline V gene.

The J gene is TRBJ2-7, the V gene TRBV30, with a weak D call TRBD2 (5 bases). Germline CDR1 GTSNPN, CDR2 SVGIG (reference sequence). CDR3 size: 14 residues. V was shortened by 1 base and J by 4 bases, with 14 bases between the two germline ends. CDR3 sequence reads: CAWSGGLLGYEQYF. As DNA, the CDR3 is TGTGCCTGGAGTGGCGGACTCCTGGGGTACGAGCAGTACTTC.

Only a few counts were recorded for this clone. CDR3 coding DNA: TGCGCCAGCAGCACGGAGACTAGCGGGGTTCAAGAGACCCAGTACTTC. Amino acid sequence: CASSTETSGVQETQYF. The chain couples TRBV5-1 to TRBJ2-5; TRBD2 aligns across 11 bases. This CDR3 spans 16 amino acids. Germline values: CDR1 SGHRS, CDR2 YFSETQ. V shed 4 bases and J 2 bases; nucleotides not matched to a gene: 7.

This chain connects TRBV11-2 to TRBJ2-4, with 11 nucleotides matching TRBD2. The CDR3 loop spans 15 amino acids. Germline loops: CDR1 SGHAT, CDR2 FQNNGV. The V and J ends lost 5 bases and 9 bases, in that order; junction bases with no gene match: 9. CDR3 region: CASSPPTSGIGIQYF. For the CDR3, the DNA is TGTGCCAGCAGCCCCCCGACTAGCGGGATCGGCATTCAGTACTTC. Drawing the rest from reference TRBV11-2 and TRBJ2-4, the complete variable domain is EAGVAQSPRYKIIEKRQSVAFWCNPISGHATLYWYQQILGQGPKLLIQFQNNGVVDDSQLPKDRFSAERLKGVDSTLKIQPAKLEDSAVYLCASSPPTSGIGIQYFGAGTRLSVL.

The rearrangement uses TRBV5-4 and TRBJ2-7; 13 bases are a match to TRBD2. Germline V gene data show CDR1 as SGHNT and CDR2 as YYREEE (reference sequence). V dropped 3 bases and J dropped 5; count of bases not matched to a gene: 2. The CDR3 sequence is 14 residues long. The CDR3 nucleotides read TGTGCCAGCAGCTCCGGACTAGCGGGAGACGAGCAGTACTTC. Translating it yields CASSSGLAGDEQYF.

The chain couples TRBV10-2 to TRBJ2-7; D ambiguous. There are 15 residues in the CDR3. Per the germline V gene, CDR1 is WSHSY and CDR2 is SAAADI. The germline V and J ends were trimmed by 2 bases and 1 base, with 12 bases remaining between them. The CDR3 bases are TGCGCCAGCAGTGAGACTCCCCTCGCATCCTACGAGCAGTACTTC. Encoded protein: CASSETPLASYEQYF.

This clone was observed a handful of times. The chain combines TRBV5-8 with TRBJ2-2, with a tentative D call TRBD1 (6 bases). The germline gives CDR1 SGHTS, CDR2 YDEGEE. The V and J ends lost 2 bases and 3 bases respectively, with 14 bases between them. There are 16 residues in the CDR3. The DNA of the CDR3 is TGTGCCAGCAGCTTTACAGGGAAGTGGCACACCGGGGAGCTGTTTTTT. Its translation: CASSFTGKWHTGELFF.

The chain employs TRBV5-1 and TRBJ2-1; 12 bases align to TRBD2. The germline V gene encodes CDR1 SGHRS and CDR2 YFSETQ. V lost 4 bases to trimming and J lost 4 bases; unmatched junction nucleotides: 6. There are 16 residues in the CDR3. The CDR3 region has the DNA TGCGCCAGCAGCGAGGCTAGCGGGGGGGCATACAATGAGCAGTTCTTC. It codes for CASSEASGGAYNEQFF.

The chain has TRBV25-1 and TRBJ1-1; weak D call: TRBD1 (5 bases). CDR1 is MGHDK, CDR2 SYGVNS, per germline. V lost 3 bases to trimming and J lost 1 base, with 9 bases between them. The CDR3 consists of 14 residues. The CDR3 spells CASSDPTGNTEAFF. Written as DNA, the CDR3 is TGTGCCAGCAGTGATCCCACAGGGAACACTGAAGCTTTCTTT.